One and the same sample provided the 30 T cell receptor beta chains below, sequenced in a study of T cell repertoires in cytomegalovirus infection. From the reads, TCRdb called clonotypes with MiXCR, one entry per CDR3 protein. The sample lists roughly 500,000 distinct CDR3 sequences, 16% occurring once. The sequencing input was CD8+ T cells from PBMCs. These receptors all stem from a human donor in good health (CMV status not recorded). Some clones in this sample may be carry-over from other donors' samples.

This clonotype was counted many times. The chain combines TRBV12-5 with TRBJ2-3, with TRBD2 matching over 8 bases. The V gene's germline CDR1 is LGHNT and CDR2 FRNRAP. There are 15 residues in the CDR3. After removal of 6 bases from V and 5 bases from J, the junction contained 10 bases not matched to a gene. The CDR3 DNA reads TGTGCTAGTGGACCTTCGGGAGGGCCGAGAGATACGCAGTATTTT. It translates to CASGPSGGPRDTQYF.

This clonotype has just a few counts. This chain connects TRBV29-1 to TRBJ2-6; 11 bases agree with TRBD1. Germline lookup yields CDR1 SQVTM and CDR2 ANQGSEA. CDR3 length equals 16 residues. V gave up 4 bases and J gave up 2 bases; unmatched junction bases: 4. The CDR3 loop is CSVGTGGRTGANVLTF. DNA of the CDR3: TGCAGCGTTGGGACAGGGGGCAGAACTGGGGCCAACGTCCTGACTTTC.

The chain has TRBV20-1 and TRBJ2-1; 11 bases fit TRBD2. V shed 2 bases and J 3 bases; nucleotides not matched to a gene: 6. CDR3 length: 16 amino acids. Germline CDR1 is DFQATT and CDR2 is SNEGSKA (reference sequence). CDR3 region: CSARPQTSGNYNEQFF. Written as DNA, the CDR3 is TGCAGTGCTAGACCTCAGACTAGCGGGAACTACAATGAGCAGTTCTTC.

This clonotype was recorded only once. J is TRBJ2-7 and V is TRBV9; 7 nucleotides match TRBD1. Germline V CDR1 and CDR2: SGDLS, YYNGEE. CDR3 length: 16 residues. Trimming cost V 3 bases and J 5 bases; bases outside gene matches: 14. CDR3 loop: CASSGSSGTVFNEQYF. As DNA, the CDR3 is TGTGCCAGCAGCGGCTCCTCCGGGACAGTTTTCAACGAGCAGTACTTC. Variable domain in full (rest from reference TRBV9 and TRBJ2-7): DSGVTQTPKHLITATGQRVTLRCSPRSGDLSVYWYQQSLDQGLQFLIQYYNGEERAKGNILERFSAQQFPDLHSELNLSSLELGDSALYFCASSGSSGTVFNEQYFGPGTRLTVT.

This clonotype has at least ten counts. DNA of the CDR3: TGTGCCAGCAGCCCCCGCGGGAGAGCCCATGAGCAGTTCTTC. Translated: CASSPRGRAHEQFF. This chain uses TRBV7-6 with TRBJ2-1; 7 bases map to TRBD2. V lost 5 bases to trimming and J lost 8 bases; unmatched junction nucleotides: 9. CDR3 length: 14 residues. The germline gives CDR1 SGHVS, CDR2 FNYEAQ.

This clonotype was counted many times. The V gene is TRBV4-1, the J gene TRBJ1-1; D possibly corresponds to TRBD1 (5 bases). CDR1 is MGHRA and CDR2 is YSYEKL in the germline V gene. Trimming left V 5 bases short and J 5 bases short, with 9 bases between. The CDR3 length is 12 residues. The CDR3 DNA follows: TGCGCCAGCAGCATTTCAGGGACTGAAGCTTTCTTT. It codes for CASSISGTEAFF.

This clonotype was counted between two and nine times. V is TRBV9 and J is TRBJ2-3; 10 bases match TRBD1. J was trimmed by 2 bases and V by 0 bases; bases with no gene match: 3. The germline V gene has CDR1 SGDLS and CDR2 YYNGEE. The CDR3 length is 16 residues. DNA for the CDR3: TGTGCCAGCAGCGTAGGGACAGGGGGTATCACAGATACGCAGTATTTT. This gives the protein CASSVGTGGITDTQYF.

This clonotype was detected many times. This chain uses TRBV28 with TRBJ2-1; possibly TRBD1 or TRBD2 for D (5 bases each). This CDR3 has 11 amino acids. Trimming pared 6 bases from V and 13 bases from J, leaving 13 bases between. Per the germline V gene, CDR1 is MDHEN and CDR2 is SYDVKM. DNA for the CDR3: TGTGCCAGCAGCAAAGGGACGCACCAGTTCTTC. This sequence encodes CASSKGTHQFF.

The chain is built from TRBV4-1 and TRBJ1-5; 9 bases map to TRBD1. Germline values: CDR1 MGHRA, CDR2 YSYEKL. After removal of 2 bases from V and 4 bases from J, the junction contained 3 bases not matched to a gene. The length of the CDR3 is 15 residues. The CDR3 reads CASSQMTGGNQPQHF. The CDR3 DNA sequence: TGCGCCAGCAGCCAAATGACAGGGGGAAATCAGCCCCAGCATTTT.

The chain couples TRBV27 to TRBJ1-4; D is ambiguous. This CDR3 has 13 residues. The V gene's germline CDR1 is MNHEY and CDR2 SMNVEV (reference sequence). V was cut by 4 bases and J by 4 bases, with 7 bases left in between. The CDR3 region is CASSWQVNEKLFF. For the CDR3, the DNA is TGTGCCAGCAGTTGGCAGGTTAATGAAAAACTGTTTTTT.

This clonotype was seen at least ten times. The gene calls are TRBV11-2 and TRBJ2-4; 13 bases are a match to TRBD2. Trimming took 5 bases from V and 2 from J; bases not matched to a gene: 3. In germline, CDR1 is SGHAT, CDR2 FQNNGV. The CDR3 runs 16 residues. CDR3 loop: CASSPTSGGSKNIQYF. The CDR3 DNA reads TGTGCCAGCAGCCCGACTAGCGGGGGGTCCAAAAACATTCAGTACTTC.

This clonotype was found a few times. The chain uses TRBV10-3 and TRBJ2-7, with D possibly matching TRBD1 (6 bases). This CDR3 has 12 amino acids. With 7 bases removed from V and 3 bases from J, the gap between germline ends came to 10 bases. The germline V gene encodes CDR1 ENHRY and CDR2 SYGVKD. The CDR3 DNA reads as TGTGCCATCACGGACAGCCGCTACGAGCAGTACTTC. Its protein is CAITDSRYEQYF.

This clonotype was seen at least ten times. This chain connects TRBV27 to TRBJ2-3; weak D call: TRBD2 (6 bases). The CDR3 covers 15 residues. Germline assignment: CDR1 MNHEY and CDR2 SMNVEV (reference sequence). V gave up 5 bases and J gave up 3 bases, with 15 bases separating them. CDR3 DNA: TGTGCCAGCAGTCCCTCCCGGAGGGGTACAGATACGCAGTATTTT. Translating it yields CASSPSRRGTDTQYF.

The rearrangement links TRBV6-6 to TRBJ2-7, with D unresolved. Trimming removed 1 base at V and 1 base at J, with 11 bases between. CDR1 and CDR2 (germline): MNHNY, SVGAGI (reference sequence). This CDR3 spans 15 amino acids. The CDR3 bases are TGTGCCAGCAGTTACTTCCCGGACGATTCCTACGAGCAGTACTTC. This translates into CASSYFPDDSYEQYF.

This chain links TRBV9 with TRBJ2-7; D could derive from TRBD1 or TRBD2 (6 bases each). The CDR3 is made up of 15 amino acids. Trimming removed 4 bases at V and 2 bases at J, with 16 bases between. Germline V gene data show CDR1 as SGDLS and CDR2 as YYNGEE. In DNA form, the CDR3 reads TGTGCCAGCAGCCCTTGGAGGGGACACCCCTACGAGCAGTACTTC. Residues: CASSPWRGHPYEQYF.

The chain is built from TRBV9 and TRBJ2-5; 7 bases are shared with TRBD2. V was clipped by 6 bases and J by 5 bases; unmatched bases: 7. CDR3 size: 13 residues. The germline V gene encodes CDR1 SGDLS and CDR2 YYNGEE. CDR3: CASTGGGGETQYF. The CDR3, as DNA: TGTGCCAGCACCGGTGGGGGGGGGGAGACCCAGTACTTC.

In this sample, this clonotype turned up many times. The chain employs TRBV7-2 and TRBJ2-7, with D possibly being TRBD2 (5 bases). The CDR3 extends over 13 amino acids. CDR1 is SGHTA and CDR2 is FQGNSA in the germline V gene. Deletions cut 7 bases from V and 1 base from J, with 11 bases between. This CDR3 is CASTPGVSYEQYF. The CDR3 DNA reads TGTGCCAGCACCCCCGGGGTATCCTACGAGCAGTACTTC.

There are many counts of this clonotype. The chain has TRBV29-1 and TRBJ1-1; tentative D call: TRBD1 (6 bases). The V gene lost 4 bases and the J gene lost 0 bases, with 12 bases spanning the gap. Germline-derived CDR1 and CDR2 are SQVTM and ANQGSEA. This CDR3 comprises 14 residues. CDR3 sequence reads: CSVAGGSMNTEAFF. As DNA, the CDR3 is TGCAGCGTTGCCGGGGGCAGTATGAACACTGAAGCTTTCTTT.

This clonotype was recorded at least ten times. The V gene is TRBV7-8, the J gene TRBJ2-3; D call uncertain. The CDR3 runs 15 residues. Trimming left V 1 base short and J 5 bases short, with 13 bases between. The V gene's germline CDR1 is SGHVS and CDR2 FQNEAQ. The CDR3 loop is CASSLEAVLGDTQYF. The CDR3 coding sequence is TGTGCCAGCAGCTTAGAGGCAGTCTTAGGAGATACGCAGTATTTT.

This clonotype was counted ten times or more. V and J are TRBV7-6 and TRBJ2-7; 12 bases line up with TRBD2. The J segment lost 1 base and the V segment lost 5 bases, leaving 3 bases of the junction unmatched. Germline CDR1 is SGHVS and CDR2 is FNYEAQ. CDR3 length: 15 residues. In DNA form, the CDR3 reads TGTGCCAGCAGCCCGACTAGCGGGAGATCCTACGAGCAGTACTTC. This encodes CASSPTSGRSYEQYF.

The V gene is TRBV13, the J gene TRBJ2-3; no reliable D call. CDR1 and CDR2 from the germline V gene are PRHDT and FYEKMQ (reference sequence). The CDR3 sequence is 14 residues long. V was pared by 1 base and J by 5 bases, with 10 bases between. The CDR3 nucleotides read TGTGCCAGCAGCTTAGCCCCCCTCGGAGATACGCAGTATTTT. It codes for CASSLAPLGDTQYF.

This clonotype has just a few counts. The chain carries TRBV5-4 and TRBJ2-7, with a tentative D call TRBD2 (5 bases). V was clipped by 9 bases and J by 7 bases, with 14 bases between them. Germline CDR1 is SGHNT and CDR2 is YYREEE (reference sequence). The CDR3 has 11 residues. The CDR3 here is CAIPSGGEQYF. In nucleotides, the CDR3 is TGTGCCATCCCCAGCGGCGGGGAGCAGTACTTC.

This clonotype occurred many times. The rearrangement uses TRBV12-5 and TRBJ2-1; weak D call: TRBD1 (5 bases). The germline gives CDR1 LGHNT, CDR2 FRNRAP. The CDR3 sequence is 15 residues long. The V and J ends lost 3 bases and 2 bases respectively, with 11 bases between them. The CDR3 loop is CASGLTRGTYNEQFF. CDR3 coding DNA: TGTGCTAGTGGTTTAACAAGGGGTACCTACAATGAGCAGTTCTTC.

Many counts were recorded for this clonotype. The CDR3 nucleotides read TGTGCCAGCGGGACGGTCTATGGCTACACCTTC. Its translation: CASGTVYGYTF. The chain joins TRBV6-5 to TRBJ1-2, with D tentatively TRBD1 (5 bases). V was cut by 8 bases and J by 4 bases, with 8 bases left in between. CDR1 and CDR2 from the germline V gene are MNHEY and SVGAGI. This CDR3 is 11 amino acids long.

This clonotype was observed a few times. The chain links TRBV6-1 to TRBJ2-3; TRBD2 matches 8 bases. Losses at the gene ends were 2 bases for V and 0 bases for J; bases not matched to a gene: 13. The CDR3 consists of 19 residues. Germline CDR1 MNHNS, CDR2 SASEGT. CDR3 residues: CASSEWGRSGGTSTDTQYF. The CDR3 DNA follows: TGTGCCAGCAGTGAATGGGGGCGGTCGGGGGGGACGAGCACAGATACGCAGTATTTT.

There are many counts of this clonotype. The chain joins TRBV2 to TRBJ1-5; D perhaps matches TRBD1 (5 bases). In germline, CDR1 is SNHLY, CDR2 FYNNEI. V lost 8 bases, J lost 2 bases, and 22 bases lay in between. The length of the CDR3 is 17 residues. CDR3 bases: TGTGCCAGCTCCGAGGGGCAGGGAGGGCTCGGCAATCAGCCCCAGCATTTT. As protein: CASSEGQGGLGNQPQHF. The variable domain in full, completed from reference TRBV2 and TRBJ1-5, reads EPEVTQTPSHQVTQMGQEVILRCVPISNHLYFYWYRQILGQKVEFLVSFYNNEISEKSEIFDDQFSVERPDGSNFTLKIRSTKLEDSAMYFCASSEGQGGLGNQPQHFGDGTRLSIL.

This clonotype was seen at least ten times. The rearrangement links TRBV7-6 to TRBJ2-1; the D gene is possibly TRBD1 (6 bases). Trimming shortened V by 4 bases and J by 3 bases, and 13 bases separated the two germline ends. The CDR3 spans 15 residues. CDR1 SGHVS and CDR2 FNYEAQ come from the germline V gene. The CDR3 here is CASSYPETGYNEQFF. The CDR3 coding sequence is TGTGCCAGCAGCTATCCAGAGACAGGCTACAATGAGCAGTTCTTC.

The V and J genes are TRBV5-1 and TRBJ1-2; 7 bases fit TRBD1. Germline loops: CDR1 SGHRS, CDR2 YFSETQ. This CDR3 contains 14 residues. J was trimmed by 4 bases and V by 4 bases; bases with no gene match: 7. CDR3 DNA sequence: TGCGCCAGCAGCGCGTCCGGGACAGCCTATGGCTACACCTTC. Amino acid sequence: CASSASGTAYGYTF.

There are many counts of this clonotype. This chain links TRBV28 with TRBJ2-1, with D possibly matching TRBD2 (5 bases). Trimming left V 1 base short and J 6 bases short, with 13 bases between. The germline V gene encodes CDR1 MDHEN and CDR2 SYDVKM. The CDR3 is 15 residues long. CDR3 region: CASSLSVERINEQFF. The CDR3 DNA sequence: TGTGCCAGCAGTTTATCGGTCGAGCGGATCAATGAGCAGTTCTTC.

In its sample, this clonotype was seen many times. V gene TRBV12-5 combines with J gene TRBJ2-7; the D gene is possibly TRBD1 (6 bases). The ends were cut back, 8 bases at V and 2 bases at J, with 22 bases in the middle. The CDR3 is 16 residues long. Germline V gives CDR1 LGHNT, CDR2 FRNRAP. The CDR3 region is CASIDSNRAEPYEQYF. The CDR3 bases are TGTGCTAGTATTGATTCAAACAGGGCGGAACCCTACGAGCAGTACTTC.